A selection of T cell receptor beta chains follows, all from one sample in a study of control samples from healthy donors and cancer patients. Assay used: immunoSEQ multiplex PCR; TCRdb lists only in-frame clones, some missing. The sample lists approximately 170,000 clones; more than 85% were seen once. Specimen: blood. These receptors were obtained from a woman aged 25 to 45 in good health. Both conserved end residues are part of each CDR3. D genes are given only for firm matches. Size is stated for part of the rows, as once, few or many counts, or as a class when the clone is expanded.

v_call	j_call	d_call	clone_size	cdr3_aa	cdr3_nt
TRBV5-1	TRBJ2-7	.	.	CASSWAGDGVEQYF	TGCGCCAGCAGCTGGGCAGGGGACGGGGTTGAGCAGTACTTC
TRBV24-1	TRBJ2-1	.	.	CATSPPLGNEQFF	TGTGCCACCAGTCCTCCCCTAGGAAATGAGCAGTTCTTC
TRBV7-9	TRBJ2-3	TRBD2	once	CASSSRTSGNTDTQYF	TGTGCCAGCAGCTCAAGGACTAGCGGGAACACAGATACGCAGTATTTT
TRBV4-1	TRBJ1-1	.	.	CASSQISGAATEAFF	TGCGCCAGCAGCCAAATTTCGGGGGCGGCCACTGAAGCTTTCTTT
TRBV4-1	TRBJ1-3	.	.	CASSQELGSGNTIYF	TGCGCCAGCAGCCAAGAACTTGGGTCTGGAAACACCATATATTTT
TRBV5-1	TRBJ2-1	TRBD2	.	CASSLQREDNEQFF	TGCGCCAGCAGCTTGCAGCGGGAGGACAATGAGCAGTTCTTC
TRBV20-1	TRBJ1-1	.	.	CSASPQVNTEAFF	TGCAGTGCTAGTCCACAGGTGAACACTGAAGCTTTCTTT
TRBV7-9	TRBJ2-3	.	.	CASSLWGRDSDTQYF	TGTGCCAGCAGCTTATGGGGCAGGGACTCAGATACGCAGTATTTT
TRBV5-1	TRBJ2-6	.	.	CASSLEAVAGANVLTF	TGCGCCAGCAGCTTGGAAGCGGTAGCAGGGGCCAACGTCCTGACTTTC
TRBV21-1	TRBJ2-7	.	few	CASPAGQGVSYEQYF	TGTGCCAGCCCCGCGGGACAGGGGGTATCCTACGAGCAGTACTTC
TRBV27	TRBJ2-1	.	.	CATSPWGANNEQFF	TGTGCCACCTCGCCTTGGGGTGCGAACAATGAGCAGTTCTTC
TRBV27	TRBJ1-1	.	.	CASSKWGNTEAFF	TGTGCCAGCAGTAAATGGGGGAACACTGAAGCTTTCTTT
TRBV15	TRBJ2-7	TRBD1	few	CATSSGQGEPYEQYF	TGTGCCACCAGCTCGGGACAGGGGGAGCCCTACGAGCAGTACTTC